A single sample is the source of the 30 T cell receptor beta chains below, sequenced in a study of blood T cell repertoires in COVID-19. Using immunoSEQ multiplex PCR, the repertoire was profiled, and TCRdb retains in-frame clones only, with some absent. Here the sample spans about 220,000 clones, about 88% being singletons. The source material was PBMCs or T cells enriched from blood (not recorded which). The origin of the receptors is a woman in her twenties or thirties who had recovered from COVID-19.

The J gene is TRBJ2-7, the V gene TRBV7-9; 13 bases line up with TRBD2. There are 18 residues in the CDR3. Trimming cost V 5 bases and J 2 bases; bases outside gene matches: 12. Germline values: CDR1 SEHNR, CDR2 FQNEAQ (reference sequence). The CDR3: CASSTGLAGEPYPYEQYF. The DNA for the CDR3 is TGTGCCAGCAGCACCGGACTAGCGGGGGAACCTTACCCCTACGAGCAGTACTTC. Drawing the rest from reference TRBV7-9 and TRBJ2-7, the complete variable domain is DTGVSQNPRHKITKRGQNVTFRCDPISEHNRLYWYRQTLGQGPEFLTYFQNEAQLEKSRLLSDRFSAERPKGSFSTLEIQRTEQGDSAMYLCASSTGLAGEPYPYEQYFGPGTRLTVT.

V gene TRBV19 combines with J gene TRBJ1-6; 8 positions match TRBD1. CDR3 length equals 16 residues. The V and J ends lost 5 bases and 2 bases, in that order; junction bases with no gene match: 5. From germline, CDR1 is LNHDA and CDR2 SQIVND (reference sequence). The CDR3 nucleotides read TGTGCCAGTAGTCGGACAGGGATTGCCTATAATTCACCCCTCCACTTT. This gives the protein CASSRTGIAYNSPLHF.

The chain recombines TRBV4-3 with TRBJ1-2; 7 nucleotides align to TRBD1. V lost 0 bases, J lost 2 bases, and 9 bases stayed unmatched. The CDR3 contains 17 residues. The germline gives CDR1 LGHNA, CDR2 YSLEER. The CDR3 sequence: CASSQDPGGRRNYGYTF. The DNA of the CDR3 is TGCGCCAGCAGCCAAGATCCAGGGGGACGGAGAAACTATGGCTACACCTTC.

The chain joins TRBV19 to TRBJ1-4, with unresolved D. This CDR3 spans 16 amino acids. V was pared by 5 bases and J by 7 bases, with 20 bases between. From germline, CDR1 is LNHDA and CDR2 SQIVND (reference sequence). This CDR3 is CASSGRSGGPGEKLFF. The CDR3 nucleotides read TGTGCCAGTAGTGGAAGGAGCGGAGGGCCGGGTGAAAAACTGTTTTTT.

The chain carries TRBV5-1 and TRBJ1-1; possible D gene TRBD1, 5 bases. V was trimmed by 0 bases and J by 0 bases, leaving 9 bases between them. The CDR3 spans 15 residues. CDR1 and CDR2 (germline): SGHRS, YFSETQ. The CDR3 reads CASSLAGYMNTEAFF. DNA of the CDR3: TGCGCCAGCAGCTTGGCAGGGTACATGAACACTGAAGCTTTCTTT.

The chain recombines TRBV7-6 with TRBJ1-1; D is undetermined. Trimming shortened V by 2 bases and J by 3 bases, and 7 bases separated the two germline ends. Germline V gives CDR1 SGHVS, CDR2 FNYEAQ. This CDR3 is 13 amino acids long. The CDR3 region has the DNA TGTGCCAGCAGCTTATTTCGGGACACTGAAGCTTTCTTT. It codes for CASSLFRDTEAFF.

V gene TRBV14 combines with J gene TRBJ1-1; D gene uncertain. Trimming pared 1 base from V and 0 bases from J, leaving 6 bases between. Germline CDR1 reads SGHDN; CDR2 reads FVKESK. The CDR3 is made up of 14 amino acids. In DNA form, the CDR3 reads TGTGCCAGCAGCCAAGCCCGAGTGAACACTGAAGCTTTCTTT. It translates to CASSQARVNTEAFF.

This chain uses TRBV15 with TRBJ2-6; no firm D call. Per germline, CDR1 LNHNV and CDR2 YYDKDF (reference sequence). With 2 bases removed from V and 4 bases from J, the gap between germline ends came to 15 bases. The CDR3 covers 17 residues. CDR3 nucleotides: TGTGCCACCAGCAGACGAACTAAACCGTTCGGGGCCAACGTCCTGACTTTC. Its protein product is CATSRRTKPFGANVLTF. The full variable domain, rest sourced from reference TRBV15 and TRBJ2-6, is DAMVIQNPRYQVTQFGKPVTLSCSQTLNHNVMYWYQQKSSQAPKLLFHYYDKDFNNEADTPDNFQSRRPNTSFCFLDIRSPGLGDTAMYLCATSRRTKPFGANVLTFGAGSRLTVL.

The chain employs TRBV19 and TRBJ1-2; possible D gene TRBD1, 5 bases. V dropped 3 bases and J dropped 4 bases, with 9 bases sitting between them. CDR1 and CDR2 from the germline V gene are LNHDA and SQIVND (reference sequence). The CDR3 loop spans 13 amino acids. CDR3 sequence: CASSMGQFYGYTF. CDR3 DNA sequence: TGTGCCAGTAGTATGGGGCAGTTCTATGGCTACACCTTC.

J is TRBJ2-5 and V is TRBV5-6; D is possibly TRBD1 (6 bases). The CDR3 has 16 amino acids. Germline assignment: CDR1 SGHDT and CDR2 YYEEEE. V was pared by 2 bases and J by 1 base, with 15 bases between. As DNA, the CDR3 is TGTGCCAGCAGCTTTAGGGGTCAGGGGATCCAAGAGACCCAGTACTTC. It codes for CASSFRGQGIQETQYF.

The chain joins TRBV10-3 to TRBJ1-2, with 9 nucleotides matching TRBD1. V shed 11 bases and J 5 bases; nucleotides not matched to a gene: 12. The germline CDR1 and CDR2 sequences are ENHRY and SYGVKD. The CDR3 covers 14 residues. As DNA, the CDR3 is TGTGCCGCCCACCCGGGACAGGGAATTTATGGCTACACCTTC. Amino acids: CAAHPGQGIYGYTF.

The chain combines TRBV5-8 with TRBJ2-7; 9 bases match TRBD1. V trimming: 5 bases; J trimming: 6 bases; junction bases outside the gene matches: 15. CDR1 and CDR2 from the germline V gene are SGHTS and YDEGEE. The CDR3 runs 16 residues. CDR3 sequence reads: CASRQRQGVRGAEQYF. The CDR3 DNA sequence: TGTGCCAGCAGGCAAAGACAGGGGGTGCGCGGCGCCGAGCAGTACTTC.

As regards this clone: Mismatch with germline at one junction end may stem from a read error. The chain uses TRBV15 and TRBJ2-5, with TRBD2 matching over 7 bases. The CDR3 contains 13 residues. CDR1 is LNHNV, CDR2 YYDKDF, per germline (reference sequence). CDR3 loop: CATSREIVGLSHF. CDR3 bases: TGTGCCACCAGCAGAGAAATCGTGGGACTATCACACTTC.

V and J are TRBV28 and TRBJ1-2; 8 bases are shared with TRBD1. CDR1 and CDR2 (germline): MDHEN, SYDVKM. The CDR3 is 14 residues long. Germline trimming cut 5 bases from V and 4 bases from J; bases unmatched to any gene: 6. CDR3 amino acids: CASSRAGGFYGYTF. CDR3 sequence (DNA): TGTGCCAGCAGTAGGGCAGGGGGCTTCTATGGCTACACCTTC.

The rearrangement uses TRBV19 and TRBJ2-7; TRBD2 aligns across 7 bases. The V segment lost 5 bases and the J segment 0 bases; nucleotides outside the gene matches: 4. Germline-derived CDR1 and CDR2 are LNHDA and SQIVND (reference sequence). The length of the CDR3 is 14 residues. CDR3 sequence (DNA): TGTGCCAGTAGTTTTAGGGAGGGCTCCTACGAGCAGTACTTC. This gives the protein CASSFREGSYEQYF. The full variable domain, with the rest looked up from reference TRBV19 and TRBJ2-7, is DGGITQSPKYLFRKEGQNVTLSCEQNLNHDAMYWYRQDPGQGLRLIYYSQIVNDFQKGDIAEGYSVSREKKESFPLTVTSAQKNPTAFYLCASSFREGSYEQYFGPGTRLTVT.

The chain uses TRBV11-3 and TRBJ1-1; 8 bases are a match to TRBD1. V was pared by 1 base and J by 5 bases, with 6 bases of the junction left unmatched. Looked up from germline, CDR1 is SGHNT and CDR2 is YENEEA. The CDR3 is made up of 15 amino acids. The CDR3 loop is CASSLGNRGDTEAFF. DNA for the CDR3: TGTGCCAGCAGCTTAGGGAACAGGGGGGATACTGAAGCTTTCTTT.

The rearrangement links TRBV4-2 to TRBJ1-1; 9 bases fit TRBD1. The CDR3 runs 18 residues. Per the germline V gene, CDR1 is LGHNA and CDR2 is YNFKEQ. The ends lost 0 bases at V and 4 bases at J; junction bases unmatched: 12. This chain's CDR3 is CASSQELGTGGEGTEAFF. CDR3 sequence (DNA): TGTGCCAGCAGCCAAGAGTTAGGAACAGGGGGCGAGGGCACTGAAGCTTTCTTT.

The V gene is TRBV19, the J gene TRBJ1-1; a possible D gene is TRBD1 (6 bases). V lost 5 bases and J lost 1, with 14 bases in between. The CDR3 length is 15 residues. In germline, CDR1 is LNHDA, CDR2 SQIVND (reference sequence). The CDR3 region is CASSGPGAPNTEAFF. Here the CDR3 DNA reads TGTGCCAGTAGTGGTCCAGGGGCTCCGAACACTGAAGCTTTCTTT.

The chain recombines TRBV7-9 with TRBJ1-1; D is perhaps TRBD1 (5 bases). CDR1 is SEHNR, CDR2 FQNEAQ, per germline (reference sequence). Trimming shortened V by 0 bases and J by 4 bases, and 9 bases separated the two germline ends. The CDR3 runs to 14 residues. Here the CDR3 DNA reads TGTGCCAGCAGCTTAGCCTCCGGGGGCACTGAAGCTTTCTTT. Amino acid sequence: CASSLASGGTEAFF.

The chain is built from TRBV9 and TRBJ1-3; the match to TRBD1 covers 7 bases. Germline assignment: CDR1 SGDLS and CDR2 YYNGEE. The CDR3 consists of 15 residues. Trimming cost V 3 bases and J 0 bases; bases outside gene matches: 3. The CDR3 bases are TGTGCCAGCAGCGAGGGACAGAACTCTGGAAACACCATATATTTT. Translating gives CASSEGQNSGNTIYF. The variable domain in full, with the rest retrieved from reference TRBV9 and TRBJ1-3, is DSGVTQTPKHLITATGQRVTLRCSPRSGDLSVYWYQQSLDQGLQFLIQYYNGEERAKGNILERFSAQQFPDLHSELNLSSLELGDSALYFCASSEGQNSGNTIYFGEGSWLTVV.

The chain recombines TRBV6-5 with TRBJ1-2, with 9 bases matching TRBD1. Germline V gives CDR1 MNHEY, CDR2 SVGAGI. This CDR3 spans 15 amino acids. V lost 5 bases to trimming and J lost 5 bases; unmatched junction nucleotides: 9. As DNA, the CDR3 is TGTGCCAGCAGTAACCCGACAGGGGGGAAGTATGGCTACACCTTC. It is translated as CASSNPTGGKYGYTF.

J is TRBJ1-1 and V is TRBV6-2 or TRBV6-3, with D possibly being TRBD1 (5 bases). CDR1 and CDR2 from the germline V gene are MNHEY and SVGEGT. V was shortened by 6 bases and J by 0 bases, with 14 bases between the two germline ends. CDR3 length: 15 residues. The CDR3 bases are TGTGCCAGCAGCCGTGAAGGGGCTATGAACACTGAAGCTTTCTTT. Translated, it gives CASSREGAMNTEAFF.

This clone appeared a single time. The rearrangement links TRBV2 to TRBJ2-6, with D unresolved. Trimming stripped 8 bases from V and 0 bases from J, with 8 bases between. The germline gives CDR1 SNHLY, CDR2 FYNNEI. The CDR3 extends over 14 amino acids. Here the CDR3 DNA reads TGTGCCAGCTTACCCAGCTCTGGGGCCAACGTCCTGACTTTC. This encodes CASLPSSGANVLTF.

The chain carries TRBV27 and TRBJ1-4; 12 nucleotides agree with TRBD1. The ends lost 2 bases at V and 13 bases at J; junction bases unmatched: 2. Germline V gene sequence: CDR1 MNHEY, CDR2 SMNVEV (reference sequence). The CDR3 has 13 amino acids. As DNA, the CDR3 is TGTGCCAGCAGTTTAGGGACAGGGGGCGGACTGTTTTTT. Protein product: CASSLGTGGGLFF.

This clone was recorded once. This chain's CDR3 is CASSLALTGNNSPLHF. The CDR3 region has the DNA TGTGCCAGCAGCTTAGCACTCACAGGAAATAATTCACCCCTCCACTTT. The gene calls are TRBV7-2 and TRBJ1-6; a possible D gene is TRBD1 (5 bases). Trimming left V 0 bases short and J 5 bases short, with 11 bases between. The CDR3 contains 16 residues. CDR1 and CDR2 (germline): SGHTA, FQGNSA.

The chain couples TRBV7-2 to TRBJ1-1; a weak D match, TRBD1 (5 bases). V lost 9 bases to trimming and J lost 5 bases, with 10 bases between them. CDR1 is SGHTA and CDR2 is FQGNSA in the germline V gene. The CDR3 is 11 residues long. The CDR3 DNA reads TGTGCCAGTTCGGGGGGAACTGAAGCTTTCTTT. It specifies CASSGGTEAFF. Full variable domain (remainder filled in from reference TRBV7-2 and TRBJ1-1): GAGVSQSPSNKVTEKGKDVELRCDPISGHTALYWYRQSLGQGLEFLIYFQGNSAPDKSGLPSDRFSAERTGGSVSTLTIQRTQQEDSAVYLCASSGGTEAFFGQGTRLTVV.

The chain couples TRBV3-1 (or the pseudogene TRBV3-2) to TRBJ2-7, with a possible D match to TRBD1 (8 bases). V lost 3 bases and J 0 bases, leaving 18 bases between the germline ends. Germline CDR1 LGHDT, CDR2 YNNKEL (reference sequence). There are 17 residues in the CDR3. CDR3 bases: TGTGCCAGCAGCCAGAGGACAGGGACTAACCTCTCCTACGAGCAGTACTTC. Its protein product is CASSQRTGTNLSYEQYF.

The V and J genes are TRBV7-2 and TRBJ2-3; possible D gene TRBD2, 7 bases. The CDR3 is 18 amino acids. V was pared by 3 bases and J by 4 bases, with 23 bases between. CDR1 SGHTA and CDR2 FQGNSA come from the germline V gene. The CDR3 coding sequence is TGTGCCAGCAGCTTTCGCGGAGGATCCCGGGGGGCGGCAGATACGCAGTATTTT. Its protein is CASSFRGGSRGAADTQYF.

The V and J genes are TRBV3-1 (or the pseudogene TRBV3-2) and TRBJ2-5, with 7 bases identical to TRBD1. In germline, CDR1 is LGHDT, CDR2 YNNKEL (reference sequence). The CDR3 loop spans 15 amino acids. V gave up 4 bases and J gave up 3 bases; unmatched junction bases: 8. The CDR3 DNA is TGTGCCAGCAGCCGCGAAACCGGGACAGAAGAGACCCAGTACTTC. Its protein product is CASSRETGTEETQYF.

The rearrangement uses TRBV5-4 and TRBJ2-1, with TRBD2 identical over 13 bases. The CDR3 consists of 16 residues. CDR1 and CDR2 from the germline V gene are SGHNT and YYREEE (reference sequence). J lost 9 bases, V lost 3 bases, and 9 bases had no gene match. The CDR3 DNA follows: TGTGCCAGCAGCTCTATCCGGACTAGCGGGGGAACTGAGCAGTTCTTC. Protein: CASSSIRTSGGTEQFF.